This T cell receptor (beta chain) derives from a study of blood T cells in healthy people across ages. Losses at the gene ends were 6 bases for V and 5 bases for J; bases not matched to a gene: 4. This CDR3 spans 15 amino acids. Primers used in a second PCR of about 7 to 12 cycles were a sample-barcoded 5' primer and a J-beta primer mix. Every single cDNA molecule received a tag from a template-switch adaptor with 12 random nucleotides. Using its own MiXCR run on the 5' RACE reads, TCRdb lists one record per CDR3 protein. The table has some 800,000 distinct CDR3 sequences, around 43% seen once. In this sample, this clonotype turned up a few times.

The sequenced sample consisted of blood. The chain links TRBV12-3 or TRBV12-4 to TRBJ2-1; TRBD2 matches 13 bases. This sequence was found in a man in his sixties in good health. CDR3 bases: TGTGCCAGCAGCTCGGGACTAGCGGGGAACAATGAGCAGTTCTTC. Translating it yields CASSSGLAGNNEQFF.